These 16 T cell receptor beta chains were sequenced from one sample in a study of cytomegalovirus exposure and HLA in healthy donors. Both 60 Vbeta primers and 13 Jbeta primers went into the PCR. The data were produced by immunoSEQ multiplex PCR, yet TCRdb's version contains in-frame clones alone and is incomplete. The sample records about 200,000 clones, 60% to 85% being singletons. Sequencing used PBMCs. The receptors here all came from a man between 40 and 49 years old in good health and CMV-seronegative.

The genes are TRBV28 and TRBJ2-5, with a weak D call TRBD1 (6 bases). From germline, CDR1 is MDHEN and CDR2 SYDVKM. Deletions cut 8 bases from V and 5 bases from J, with 15 bases between. The CDR3 has 13 amino acids. The CDR3 DNA is TGTGCCAGCTCCTGGACAGCTCGGGAGACCCAGTACTTC. Translated: CASSWTARETQYF.

The chain has TRBV4-2 and TRBJ2-5; TRBD2 agrees at 7 bases. Germline-derived CDR1 and CDR2 are LGHNA and YNFKEQ. With V trimmed by 0 bases and J by 3 bases, 10 bases remained unmatched. The CDR3 totals 17 residues. The chain's CDR3 is CASSQEASGAGEETQYF. CDR3 coding DNA: TGTGCCAGCAGCCAAGAAGCGAGCGGGGCTGGGGAAGAGACCCAGTACTTC.

The CDR3 sequence is CASSSGESYEQYF. The CDR3 DNA reads TGCGCCAGCAGCTCGGGAGAATCCTACGAGCAGTACTTC. The chain is built from TRBV5-1 and TRBJ2-5; D is perhaps TRBD2 (6 bases). The end of the DNA aligns better with TRBJ2-7, so the J call may be wrong. Looked up from germline, CDR1 is SGHRS and CDR2 is YFSETQ. CDR3 length equals 13 residues.

This clone was detected a few times. The chain links TRBV29-1 to TRBJ2-6, with 7 bases fitting TRBD1. Germline CDR1 and CDR2: SQVTM and ANQGSEA. V gave up 4 bases and J gave up 2 bases; unmatched junction bases: 2. The CDR3 contains 14 residues. The CDR3 DNA reads as TGCAGCGTTGGAGGGGGCACTGGGGCCAACGTCCTGACTTTC. This gives the protein CSVGGGTGANVLTF. The full variable domain, rest sourced from reference TRBV29-1 and TRBJ2-6, is SAVISQKPSRDICQRGTSLTIQCQVDSQVTMMFWYRQQPGQSLTLIATANQGSEATYESGFVIDKFPISRPNLTFSTLTVSNMSPEDSSIYLCSVGGGTGANVLTFGAGSRLTVL.

The V and J genes are TRBV7-8 and TRBJ2-3; D not certain. V dropped 5 bases and J dropped 2 bases, with 8 bases sitting between them. The CDR3 loop spans 13 amino acids. In germline, CDR1 is SGHVS, CDR2 FQNEAQ. This CDR3 is CASSLPVTDTQYF. CDR3 nucleotide sequence: TGTGCCAGCAGCCTACCGGTCACAGATACGCAGTATTTT.

Only one count was recorded for this clone. The chain joins TRBV28 to TRBJ1-2, with D unclear. In germline, CDR1 is MDHEN, CDR2 SYDVKM. This CDR3 is 12 amino acids long. Trimming took 4 bases from V and 8 from J, leaving 11 bases between them. The CDR3 region has the DNA TGTGCCAGCAGTTCCCGTAGTCGGGGCTACACCTTC. Translation: CASSSRSRGYTF.

As to this clone: The sample has other DNA sequences that encode this CDR3 too. The chain joins TRBV5-1 to TRBJ2-5; 13 bases map to TRBD2. Germline V gene sequence: CDR1 SGHRS, CDR2 YFSETQ. This CDR3 is built from 15 residues. With V trimmed by 4 bases and J by 2 bases, 2 bases remained unmatched. Here the CDR3 reads CASSRGLAGQETQYF. In DNA, the CDR3 is TGCGCCAGCAGCCGGGGACTAGCGGGACAAGAGACCCAGTACTTC.

This clone was detected only a few times. V gene TRBV18 combines with J gene TRBJ2-3; 7 nucleotides match TRBD1. Per the germline V gene, CDR1 is KGHSH and CDR2 is LQKENI. The junction had 4 bases not matched to a gene; V was cut back by 2 bases and J by 5 bases. The CDR3 contains 14 residues. The CDR3 coding sequence is TGTGCCAGCTCACCAGGGACAGCCAGAGATACGCAGTATTTT. Amino acids: CASSPGTARDTQYF.

CDR3 bases: TGTGCCAGCAGTTTACTAGCGGGAGGGTTAACAGATACGCAGTATTTT. Translating it yields CASSLLAGGLTDTQYF. The chain couples TRBV27 to TRBJ2-3, with 12 bases aligning to TRBD2. Germline values: CDR1 MNHEY, CDR2 SMNVEV (reference sequence). Trimming removed 2 bases from V and 3 bases from J; junction bases left unmatched: 3. CDR3 length equals 16 residues.

The V and J genes are TRBV27 and TRBJ2-3; TRBD2 matches 9 bases. The CDR3 is 14 residues long. V was pared by 5 bases and J by 7 bases, with 7 bases of the junction left unmatched. CDR1 is MNHEY and CDR2 is SMNVEV in the germline V gene (reference sequence). The CDR3 sequence is CASSPSGAGHTQYF. Written as DNA, the CDR3 is TGTGCCAGCAGTCCTAGCGGGGCTGGGCATACGCAGTATTTT.

At least ten counts were recorded for this clone. The rearrangement links TRBV10-2 to TRBJ1-1; the D is unclear. The CDR3 covers 15 residues. CDR1 and CDR2 (germline): WSHSY, SAAADI. The ends were cut back, 2 bases at V and 4 bases at J, with 14 bases in the middle. The CDR3 protein is CASSEVFPGGTEAFF. CDR3 in DNA: TGCGCCAGCAGTGAGGTGTTCCCAGGTGGCACTGAAGCTTTCTTT.

This clone showed up just once. CDR3 residues: CASSEEGVGFEAFF. The CDR3 DNA reads as TGTGCCAGCAGTGAGGAGGGAGTGGGCTTTGAAGCTTTCTTT. This sequence joins TRBV2 and TRBJ1-1, with D unresolved. CDR1 SNHLY and CDR2 FYNNEI come from the germline V gene. Between the trimmed V and J ends, which lost 3 bases and 7 bases, there was a span of 15 bases. The CDR3 is 14 amino acids.

The chain combines TRBV7-3 with TRBJ1-1, with TRBD1 as a possible D gene (5 bases). There are 13 residues in the CDR3. V was pared by 5 bases and J by 4 bases, with 11 bases between. CDR1 is SGHTA, CDR2 FQGTGA, per germline. DNA of the CDR3: TGTGCCAGCAGCCTCCTAACAGGCACTGAAGCTTTCTTT. It yields the protein CASSLLTGTEAFF.

This chain links TRBV29-1 with TRBJ2-7, with D possibly TRBD2 on 6 matching bases. CDR3 length: 12 residues. Trimming cost V 5 bases and J 4 bases, with 12 bases left between them. The germline V gene encodes CDR1 SQVTM and CDR2 ANQGSEA. The CDR3 DNA reads TGCAGCGTTAACGGCGGGGCGTACGAGCAGTACTTC. Its translation is CSVNGGAYEQYF.

In its sample, this clone was seen once. The chain couples TRBV4-1 to TRBJ1-5; a weak D match, TRBD1 (5 bases). Germline CDR1 reads MGHRA; CDR2 reads YSYEKL. The length of the CDR3 is 16 residues. V lost 0 bases and J 6 bases, leaving 15 bases between the germline ends. The CDR3 here is CASSQEGRAGGQPQHF. As DNA, the CDR3 is TGCGCCAGCAGCCAAGAGGGCAGGGCGGGAGGTCAGCCCCAGCATTTT.

There are a few counts of this clone. V is TRBV29-1 and J is TRBJ2-2; tentatively, D is TRBD2 (6 bases). V was cut by 2 bases and J by 6 bases, with 13 bases left in between. Germline CDR1 is SQVTM and CDR2 is ANQGSEA. There are 14 residues in the CDR3. The CDR3 loop is CSVESGEGSGELFF. The CDR3 bases are TGCAGCGTTGAATCGGGAGAAGGGTCCGGGGAGCTGTTTTTT.